The 17 T cell receptor beta chains below come from one sample, sequenced in a study of T-cell reconstitution after alpha-beta-depleted transplantation in children. The library targeted TCRbeta and was prepared with unique molecular identifiers. A single record per CDR3 protein comes from TCRdb applying MiXCR to the PCR reads. Of about 230,000 distinct CDR3 sequences in the sample, roughly a tenth are singletons; the top ten hold less than 8%. The starting material was PBMCs from the stem cell graft donor, obtained from the stem cell graft. The source is a human donor who donated a stem cell graft to a child with acute lymphoblastic leukemia.

CDR3 amino acids: CSARDLGGVNTEAFF. The DNA for the CDR3 is TGCAGTGCTAGAGATCTAGGGGGCGTGAACACTGAAGCTTTCTTT. This chain uses TRBV20-1 with TRBJ1-1, with 7 bases matching TRBD1. CDR1 is DFQATT and CDR2 is SNEGSKA in the germline V gene (reference sequence). CDR3 length: 15 amino acids. V dropped 0 bases and J dropped 0; count of bases not matched to a gene: 4.

This clonotype was counted ten times or more. The chain joins TRBV5-6 to TRBJ2-5; D perhaps matches TRBD2 (6 bases). Germline V gene data show CDR1 as SGHDT and CDR2 as YYEEEE. Trimming took 0 bases from V and 3 from J, leaving 9 bases between them. The CDR3 has 14 amino acids. The CDR3 DNA reads as TGTGCCAGCAGCTTGGGGGGGGTGGAAGAGACCCAGTACTTC. Protein product: CASSLGGVEETQYF.

This clonotype was counted many times. The chain couples TRBV27 to TRBJ2-3; the D call may be TRBD1 or TRBD2 (5 bases each). The germline gives CDR1 MNHEY, CDR2 SMNVEV (reference sequence). Trimming took 3 bases from V and 0 from J, leaving 13 bases between them. The CDR3 is 16 amino acids. CDR3 in amino acids: CASSFLGTISTDTQYF. CDR3 bases: TGTGCCAGCAGTTTCCTCGGGACGATTAGCACAGATACGCAGTATTTT.

This clonotype came up many times. The V gene is TRBV6-5, the J gene TRBJ1-5; D is perhaps TRBD1 (6 bases). This CDR3 is 15 amino acids long. The germline V and J ends were trimmed by 1 base and 5 bases, with 12 bases remaining between them. Germline lookup yields CDR1 MNHEY and CDR2 SVGAGI. The CDR3 nucleotides read TGTGCCAGCAGTTACTGGGCAGGGGAAGATCAGCCCCAGCATTTT. This gives the protein CASSYWAGEDQPQHF.

This clonotype was counted only a few times. The chain employs TRBV27 and TRBJ2-2, with D uncertain. Germline CDR1 reads MNHEY; CDR2 reads SMNVEV (reference sequence). The V end was cut by 8 bases, the J end by 0 bases, with 13 bases between. This CDR3 is 15 amino acids long. DNA for the CDR3: TGTGCCAGCGGTTCTGGCGCTTCGAACACCGGGGAGCTGTTTTTT. Protein: CASGSGASNTGELFF.

The chain uses TRBV6-6 and TRBJ2-1; TRBD2 is a possible D gene (5 bases). The CDR3 consists of 13 residues. V lost 11 bases and J lost 2, with 13 bases in between. Germline values: CDR1 MNHNY, CDR2 SVGAGI (reference sequence). The CDR3 protein is CASKTGAYNEQFF. In DNA form, the CDR3 reads TGTGCCTCCAAGACCGGGGCCTACAATGAGCAGTTCTTC.

This clonotype was recorded only once. This chain links TRBV20-1 with TRBJ2-1; no definite D call. Trimming took 5 bases from V and 9 from J, leaving 20 bases between them. The CDR3 has 14 amino acids. Germline V lookup: CDR1 DFQATT, CDR2 SNEGSKA (reference sequence). CDR3: CSAGAPGRRSEQFF. CDR3 bases: TGCAGTGCTGGAGCTCCGGGCCGGCGTTCTGAGCAGTTCTTC.

Notes on this clonotype: This may stem from a read error, because a much larger clone lies one nucleotide away. This chain links TRBV12-3 or TRBV12-4 with TRBJ2-3; 8 bases line up with TRBD2. This CDR3 contains 14 residues. CDR3 loop: CASSQSGGTDTQCF. The CDR3 coding sequence is TGTGCCAGCAGCCAGAGCGGGGGCACAGATACGCAGTGTTTT.

This clonotype was seen repeatedly, ten times or more. The chain couples TRBV5-1 to TRBJ2-7, with no clear D. The V gene's germline CDR1 is SGHRS and CDR2 YFSETQ. Trimming left V 0 bases short and J 0 bases short, with 7 bases between. The length of the CDR3 is 14 residues. The CDR3 protein is CASSLEASSYEQYF. The CDR3 DNA reads TGCGCCAGCAGCTTGGAGGCCAGCTCCTACGAGCAGTACTTC. Filled out from reference TRBV5-1 and TRBJ2-7, the complete variable domain reads KAGVTQTPRYLIKTRGQQVTLSCSPISGHRSVSWYQQTPGQGLQFLFEYFSETQRNKGNFPGRFSGRQFSNSRSEMNVSTLELGDSALYLCASSLEASSYEQYFGPGTRLTVT.

This clonotype was seen many times. In DNA, the CDR3 is TGTGCCACCAGTGTTGGGTCGGGACAGCCCCAGCATTTT. Protein sequence: CATSVGSGQPQHF. The gene calls are TRBV24-1 and TRBJ1-5; no reliable D call. Trimming removed 5 bases at V and 7 bases at J, with 11 bases between. CDR3 length: 13 amino acids. From germline, CDR1 is KGHDR and CDR2 SFDVKD.

This clonotype has only a few counts. J is TRBJ2-3 and V is TRBV20-1; tentatively, D is TRBD2 (6 bases). Germline loops: CDR1 DFQATT, CDR2 SNEGSKA (reference sequence). The CDR3 totals 13 residues. V gave up 2 bases and J gave up 0 bases, with 6 bases separating them. The CDR3 nucleotides are TGCAGTGCTAGACGGGGGAGCACAGATACGCAGTATTTT. Residues: CSARRGSTDTQYF.

V and J are TRBV27 and TRBJ1-5; TRBD1 aligns across 8 bases. The CDR3 totals 14 residues. The germline gives CDR1 MNHEY, CDR2 SMNVEV (reference sequence). The ends lost 6 bases at V and 2 bases at J; junction bases unmatched: 3. CDR3 sequence (DNA): TGTGCCAGCAGGCAACAGGGGGGCAATCAGCCCCAGCATTTT. Translated, it gives CASRQQGGNQPQHF.

The gene calls are TRBV19 and TRBJ2-1; a possible D gene is TRBD2 (6 bases). The CDR3 spans 14 residues. Between the trimmed V and J ends, which lost 3 bases and 4 bases, there was a span of 10 bases. CDR1 and CDR2 from the germline V gene are LNHDA and SQIVND (reference sequence). CDR3 DNA: TGTGCCAGTAGTATTGGCGGGATTTACAATGAGCAGTTCTTC. It encodes CASSIGGIYNEQFF.

This clonotype was recorded a few times. The V call is TRBV19, the J call TRBJ1-5; D is unclear. This CDR3 spans 14 amino acids. The V gene's germline CDR1 is LNHDA and CDR2 SQIVND (reference sequence). V was pared by 3 bases and J by 7 bases, with 13 bases between. CDR3 protein: CASSIPAGSQPQHF. The CDR3 DNA reads TGTGCCAGTAGTATTCCCGCAGGAAGCCAGCCCCAGCATTTT.

This clonotype appeared a few times. V gene TRBV4-3 combines with J gene TRBJ2-3; 8 nucleotides align to TRBD1. J gave up 7 bases and V 4 bases, and 10 bases lay outside the gene matches. This CDR3 contains 15 residues. Germline CDR1 reads LGHNA; CDR2 reads YSLEER. The chain's CDR3 is CASSPLRQGPHTQYF. In DNA form, the CDR3 reads TGCGCCAGCAGCCCACTGCGACAGGGGCCGCATACGCAGTATTTT.

This clonotype was picked up many times. The chain joins TRBV20-1 to TRBJ2-3; 12 bases are a match to TRBD2. The CDR3 is made up of 15 amino acids. The germline V gene has CDR1 DFQATT and CDR2 SNEGSKA (reference sequence). Trimming removed 1 base from V and 5 bases from J; junction bases left unmatched: 4. In DNA, the CDR3 is TGCAGTGCTAGAGTTGCTAGCGGGGGGGGAGATACGCAGTATTTT. Amino acid sequence: CSARVASGGGDTQYF.

The chain combines TRBV12-3 or TRBV12-4 with TRBJ1-2, with 8 bases matching TRBD1. The CDR3 is 14 residues long. After removal of 6 bases from V and 5 bases from J, the junction contained 8 bases not matched to a gene. DNA of the CDR3: TGTGCCAGCAGGGCGACCGGGACAGGATATGGCTACACCTTC. It encodes CASRATGTGYGYTF.